These 31 T cell receptor beta chains were sequenced from one sample in a study of shared clonotypes between healthy human individuals. Naive CD8 cells, CD45RO-negative and positively selected for CCR7, excluded terminally differentiated effector memory CD45RA+ cells. The protocol was immunoSEQ multiplex PCR, while the TCRdb copy is restricted to in-frame clones and leaves out a portion. The profile shows about 2 million clones, roughly 94% of them singletons. Sequencing was carried out using naive CD8+ T cells sorted from blood. These receptors were taken from a man aged 18 to 29 in good health.

This chain connects TRBV2 to TRBJ2-1, with D possibly being TRBD1 or TRBD2 (5 bases each). V gave up 8 bases and J gave up 6 bases, with 11 bases separating them. This CDR3 contains 12 residues. Germline V gene sequence: CDR1 SNHLY, CDR2 FYNNEI. The DNA for the CDR3 is TGTGCCAGCCCGGGGCAGTTCAATGAGCAGTTCTTC. It is translated as CASPGQFNEQFF.

The chain links TRBV28 to TRBJ1-6, with unresolved D. Trimming stripped 5 bases from V and 2 bases from J, with 10 bases between. CDR1 is MDHEN, CDR2 SYDVKM, per germline. The CDR3 sequence is 15 residues long. The CDR3 DNA reads as TGTGCCAGCAGTCCTAACTTGCCCTATAATTCACCCCTCCACTTT. This translates into CASSPNLPYNSPLHF.

This rearrangement joins TRBV5-1 to TRBJ2-1, with D possibly being TRBD1 (6 bases). Trimming cost V 6 bases and J 7 bases, with 14 bases left between them. The CDR3 length is 13 residues. Germline assignment: CDR1 SGHRS and CDR2 YFSETQ. The DNA for the CDR3 is TGCGCCAGCACAGGGACACTAGGGAATGAGCAGTTCTTC. Translating it yields CASTGTLGNEQFF.

V gene TRBV21-1 combines with J gene TRBJ1-1; the D call in the table, TRBD1, was not verified against the DNA. TRBV21-1 is termed a pseudogene. The CDR3 is 13 amino acids. CDR3 sequence: CANDQGENTEAFF. DNA for the CDR3: TGTGCCAACGATCAAGGGGAGAACACTGAAGCTTTCTTT.

The V and J genes are TRBV29-1 and TRBJ1-1, with D unclear. CDR1 and CDR2 (germline): SQVTM, ANQGSEA. This CDR3 region has 14 residues. V shed 0 bases and J shed 4 bases, with 12 bases lying between them. CDR3 in amino acids: CSVEDHGGSTEAFF. The CDR3 DNA follows: TGCAGCGTTGAAGATCATGGCGGTTCCACTGAAGCTTTCTTT.

The chain employs TRBV29-1 and TRBJ2-5, with TRBD1 matching 7 bases. The end of the DNA fits TRBJ2-7 better, so the J call may be wrong. Germline V gene data show CDR1 as SQVTM and CDR2 as ANQGSEA. This CDR3 comprises 12 residues. In DNA form, the CDR3 reads TGCAGCGTTGAAACAGGGGTCTACGAGCAGTACTTC. Its protein is CSVETGVYEQYF.

The rearrangement joins TRBV5-4 to TRBJ2-5, with a tentative D call TRBD1 (6 bases). V lost 0 bases to trimming and J lost 1 base, with 16 bases between them. Germline values: CDR1 SGHNT, CDR2 YYREEE (reference sequence). The CDR3 runs 17 residues. CDR3 sequence: CASSLASGTRIQETQYF. Here the CDR3 DNA reads TGTGCCAGCAGCTTGGCGTCCGGGACACGGATCCAAGAGACCCAGTACTTC.

With respect to this clone: At the DNA level, this CDR3 is encoded by other sequences in the same sample as well. The chain has TRBV6-5 and TRBJ2-5; D not resolved. CDR1 and CDR2 (germline): MNHEY, SVGAGI. V shed 3 bases and J shed 2 bases, with 7 bases lying between them. The CDR3 is made up of 13 amino acids. The CDR3 DNA reads TGTGCCAGCAGTTATGGGCCGCAAGAGACCCAGTACTTC. Its translation is CASSYGPQETQYF.

This rearrangement joins TRBV5-4 to TRBJ1-6; D is undetermined. This CDR3 spans 18 amino acids. Germline V lookup: CDR1 SGHNT, CDR2 YYREEE (reference sequence). V lost 4 bases and J 8 bases, leaving 25 bases between the germline ends. In DNA, the CDR3 is TGTGCCAGCAGCCCCCCGGGAACTCACCCTGGGGTTGATTCACCCCTCCACTTT. Translating gives CASSPPGTHPGVDSPLHF.

CDR3 amino acids: CASSLGERANTGELFF. Written as DNA, the CDR3 is TGTGCCAGCAGCTTGGGAGAAAGAGCGAACACCGGGGAGCTGTTTTTT. The V gene is TRBV5-4, the J gene TRBJ2-2, with D unresolved. Germline V gives CDR1 SGHNT, CDR2 YYREEE (reference sequence). V shed 0 bases and J shed 0 bases, with 9 bases lying between them. The CDR3 length is 16 residues.

This clone was observed a few times. Other DNA sequences in the sample encode the same CDR3. The V and J genes are TRBV6-6 and TRBJ2-6; D unresolved. Trimming cost V 0 bases and J 1 base, with 1 base left between them. Germline loops: CDR1 MNHNY, CDR2 SVGAGI (reference sequence). The CDR3 spans 14 residues. CDR3 sequence (DNA): TGTGCCAGCAGTTACTCGTCTGGGGCCAACGTCCTGACTTTC. Amino acids: CASSYSSGANVLTF.

The chain carries TRBV5-1 and TRBJ2-1, with 9 bases lining up with TRBD2. The ends lost 4 bases at V and 6 bases at J; junction bases unmatched: 20. Germline V gene data show CDR1 as SGHRS and CDR2 as YFSETQ. The CDR3 length is 19 residues. The CDR3 region is CASSPLAGGPGALLNEQFF. The CDR3 DNA reads TGCGCCAGCAGCCCCCTGGCGGGAGGGCCGGGTGCGTTACTCAATGAGCAGTTCTTC.

V and J are TRBV7-2 and TRBJ1-5; tentative D call: TRBD1 (5 bases). The CDR3 sequence is 16 residues long. Germline V gene lookup returns CDR1 SGHTA and CDR2 FQGNSA. Trimming took off 0 bases at V and 2 bases at J, with 11 bases between the two ends. This CDR3 is CASSLAWEGGNQPQHF. The CDR3 nucleotides are TGTGCCAGCAGCTTAGCGTGGGAAGGGGGCAATCAGCCCCAGCATTTT.

CDR3 nucleotide sequence: TGTGCCAGCAGCTCTCCCAGCGGGGGGGCCGGCAACCGAGGCACAGATACGCAGTATTTT. It codes for CASSSPSGGAGNRGTDTQYF. V is TRBV13 and J is TRBJ2-3; 10 bases match TRBD2. The CDR3 length is 20 residues. The trim removed 4 bases at V and 1 base at J, leaving 17 bases unmatched. Per the germline V gene, CDR1 is PRHDT and CDR2 is FYEKMQ (reference sequence).

The chain combines TRBV7-2 with TRBJ2-1, with TRBD1 matching over 7 bases. Germline CDR1 SGHTA, CDR2 FQGNSA. Trimming removed 1 base from V and 2 bases from J; junction bases left unmatched: 5. The CDR3 spans 16 residues. CDR3 loop: CASSLESRGTYNEQFF. CDR3 in DNA: TGTGCCAGCAGCTTAGAGTCCAGGGGGACCTACAATGAGCAGTTCTTC.

V usage is TRBV11-2 and J usage is TRBJ2-3; D unclear. Germline V gene data show CDR1 as SGHAT and CDR2 as FQNNGV. V lost 5 bases and J 14 bases, leaving 23 bases between the germline ends. This CDR3 contains 14 residues. CDR3 in amino acids: CASSPRGSVGLPYF. As DNA, the CDR3 is TGTGCCAGCAGCCCACGAGGATCCGTCGGTCTCCCGTATTTT.

The rearrangement uses TRBV4-3 and TRBJ1-2, with TRBD1 matching 8 bases. The CDR3 is made up of 16 amino acids. Germline CDR1 LGHNA, CDR2 YSLEER. V was clipped by 4 bases and J by 4 bases; unmatched bases: 11. CDR3 sequence reads: CASSPGTGEQIYGYTF. The CDR3 coding sequence is TGCGCCAGCAGCCCCGGGACAGGAGAACAGATCTATGGCTACACCTTC.

The J gene is TRBJ2-7, the V gene TRBV19; 8 bases match TRBD2. The CDR3 runs to 15 residues. Germline loops: CDR1 LNHDA, CDR2 SQIVND (reference sequence). Unmatched junction bases numbered 8, after V lost 1 base and J lost 6 bases. CDR3 bases: TGTGCCAGTAGTATAGGCCGCCGGGAGGGGTCCGAGCAGTACTTC. Protein sequence: CASSIGRREGSEQYF.

The CDR3 DNA sequence: TGTGCCTGTGGCTCTGACTCCTACGAGCAGTACTTC. Its translation: CACGSDSYEQYF. This chain uses TRBV11-1 with TRBJ2-7, with D unclear. Trimming took off 11 bases at V and 0 bases at J, with 11 bases between the two ends. CDR3 length: 12 amino acids. CDR1 is SGHAT and CDR2 is FQDESV in the germline V gene (reference sequence).

The chain carries TRBV13 and TRBJ1-2; D may be TRBD1 (6 bases). CDR3 length: 12 residues. Trimming took off 3 bases at V and 8 bases at J, with 10 bases between the two ends. CDR1 is PRHDT, CDR2 FYEKMQ, per germline (reference sequence). The CDR3 loop reads CASSFQGSGYTF. CDR3 DNA: TGTGCCAGCAGCTTCCAGGGGAGCGGCTACACCTTC.

The rearrangement links TRBV11-2 to TRBJ2-5, with TRBD1 as a possible D gene (7 bases). The germline V and J ends were trimmed by 5 bases and 0 bases, with 13 bases remaining between them. This CDR3 spans 15 amino acids. In germline, CDR1 is SGHAT, CDR2 FQNNGV. CDR3 amino acids: CASSTTGDYQETQYF. CDR3 nucleotide sequence: TGTGCCAGCAGCACTACAGGGGACTACCAAGAGACCCAGTACTTC.

CDR3 region: CASSFITPTGTYGYTF. DNA for the CDR3: TGTGCCAGCAGTTTTATAACCCCGACAGGGACCTATGGCTACACCTTC. The chain is built from TRBV27 and TRBJ1-2, with 7 bases identical to TRBD1. Looked up from germline, CDR1 is MNHEY and CDR2 is SMNVEV (reference sequence). This CDR3 has 16 amino acids. J gave up 4 bases and V 3 bases, and 11 bases lay outside the gene matches.

The rearrangement joins TRBV7-9 to TRBJ2-7; TRBD1 agrees at 8 bases. CDR3 length: 14 residues. Germline V gene data show CDR1 as SEHNR and CDR2 as FQNEAQ (reference sequence). The ends lost 4 bases at V and 6 bases at J; junction bases unmatched: 8. CDR3 bases: TGTGCCAGCAGCTACCGGACAGGGAACGGCGAGCAGTACTTC. Protein sequence: CASSYRTGNGEQYF.

The chain joins TRBV2 to TRBJ2-7; 8 bases are shared with TRBD2. Germline loops: CDR1 SNHLY, CDR2 FYNNEI. V was clipped by 7 bases and J by 6 bases; unmatched bases: 8. The CDR3 is 13 amino acids. The DNA of the CDR3 is TGTGCCAGCAACCCCATCGGGGGGGTCGAGCAGTACTTC. Translating it yields CASNPIGGVEQYF.

This clone was seen a single time. The V and J genes are TRBV30 and TRBJ1-1, with no clear D. Germline CDR1 is GTSNPN and CDR2 is SVGIG (reference sequence). The CDR3 contains 13 residues. The V end lost 3 bases, the J end lost 2 bases, and 10 bases lay between the germline ends. Here the CDR3 reads CAWRRRGNTEAFF. Written as DNA, the CDR3 is TGTGCCTGGAGGCGACGGGGTAACACTGAAGCTTTCTTT. Filled out from reference TRBV30 and TRBJ1-1, the complete variable domain reads SQTIHQWPATLVQPVGSPLSLECTVEGTSNPNLYWYRQAAGRGLQLLFYSVGIGQISSEVPQNLSASRPQDRQFILSSKKLLLSDSGFYLCAWRRRGNTEAFFGQGTRLTVV.

The chain links TRBV14 to TRBJ2-7, with 8 bases identical to TRBD1. The V segment lost 7 bases and the J segment 3 bases; nucleotides outside the gene matches: 5. The CDR3 has 13 residues. Germline CDR1 SGHDN, CDR2 FVKESK. CDR3 coding DNA: TGTGCCAGCACATACGGACAGGGCTACGAGCAGTACTTC. Encoded protein: CASTYGQGYEQYF. The variable domain in full, completed from reference TRBV14 and TRBJ2-7, reads EAGVTQFPSHSVIEKGQTVTLRCDPISGHDNLYWYRRVMGKEIKFLLHFVKESKQDESGMPNNRFLAERTGGTYSTLKVQPAELEDSGVYFCASTYGQGYEQYFGPGTRLTVT.

The J gene is TRBJ2-7, the V gene TRBV30; 9 nucleotides align to TRBD1. The CDR3 is made up of 14 amino acids. The germline V gene has CDR1 GTSNPN and CDR2 SVGIG (reference sequence). The V and J ends lost 5 bases and 5 bases, in that order; junction bases with no gene match: 10. The CDR3 DNA follows: TGTGCCTGGGATCCCGGACAGGGGAGGAACGAGCAGTACTTC. Protein sequence: CAWDPGQGRNEQYF.

The chain joins TRBV5-6 to TRBJ2-5; TRBD2 matches 9 bases. CDR1 and CDR2 from the germline V gene are SGHDT and YYEEEE. The CDR3 totals 15 residues. V shed 1 base, J shed 2 bases, and the junction held 3 bases outside the gene matches. CDR3 DNA: TGTGCCAGCAGCTTGTTAGCGGGGGCTCAAGAGACCCAGTACTTC. Translation: CASSLLAGAQETQYF. Supplemented by reference TRBV5-6 and TRBJ2-5, the full variable domain reads DAGVTQSPTHLIKTRGQQVTLRCSPKSGHDTVSWYQQALGQGPQFIFQYYEEEERQRGNFPDRFSGHQFPNYSSELNVNALLLGDSALYLCASSLLAGAQETQYFGPGTRLLVL.

In the case of this clone: The same CDR3 can be traced to other DNA sequences in this sample. This rearrangement joins TRBV27 to TRBJ2-7, with TRBD1 identical over 8 bases. CDR1 is MNHEY, CDR2 SMNVEV, per germline (reference sequence). This CDR3 comprises 16 residues. The V segment lost 3 bases and the J segment 0 bases; nucleotides outside the gene matches: 7. CDR3 sequence: CASSFSTGESSYEQYF. Here the CDR3 DNA reads TGTGCCAGCAGTTTTTCGACAGGGGAAAGCTCCTACGAGCAGTACTTC.

The chain employs TRBV18 and TRBJ2-5; D not resolved. The CDR3 is 15 residues long. Trimming cost V 1 base and J 5 bases, with 14 bases left between them. Germline V gene data show CDR1 as KGHSH and CDR2 as LQKENI. DNA for the CDR3: TGTGCCAGCTCACCACTGATATCTAGTGCCGAGACCCAGTACTTC. Its translation: CASSPLISSAETQYF. The full variable domain, completed using reference TRBV18 and TRBJ2-5, is NAGVMQNPRHLVRRRGQEARLRCSPMKGHSHVYWYRQLPEEGLKFMVYLQKENIIDESGMPKERFSAEFPKEGPSILRIQQVVRGDSAAYFCASSPLISSAETQYFGPGTRLLVL.

DNA of the CDR3: TGTGCCAGCAAGTTACGGGACAGGGGCGACGAGCAGTACTTC. Amino acids: CASKLRDRGDEQYF. J is TRBJ2-7 and V is TRBV19; 10 bases fit TRBD1. CDR3 length: 14 amino acids. V shed 9 bases, J shed 5 bases, and the junction held 10 bases outside the gene matches. Germline-derived CDR1 and CDR2 are LNHDA and SQIVND (reference sequence). Full variable domain (remainder filled in from reference TRBV19 and TRBJ2-7): DGGITQSPKYLFRKEGQNVTLSCEQNLNHDAMYWYRQDPGQGLRLIYYSQIVNDFQKGDIAEGYSVSREKKESFPLTVTSAQKNPTAFYLCASKLRDRGDEQYFGPGTRLTVT.